This T cell receptor (beta chain) appears in the sequencing data of a study of control samples from healthy donors and cancer patients (dated by TCRdb to the early 2020s). From its cysteine to its phenylalanine, the CDR3 spans 12 amino acids. Of the read, only the CDR3 DNA is kept; its 36 bases are in frame from base 1. V loses 8 bases of germline sequence and J loses 0 bases, and the interval between the two ends is 8 bases. As concerns this clone: Its antigen is unknown.

Library preparation employed the immunoSEQ multiplex PCR assay. As stored in TCRdb, this immuneACCESS dataset retains in-frame rearrangements with V and J assigned. A fraction of the clones does not appear; measured against another copy, unresolved V genes explain less than half of the discrepancy, and the remainder lacks a known reason. The record for this sample contains approximately 190,000 clones. The ten largest clones add up to 2% to 2.5% of the sample. The rearrangement combines TRBV12-3 or TRBV12-4 with TRBJ2-7; possibly the D gene is TRBD2, per 5 matching bases. The sequencing sample was made of blood. This clonotype was obtained from a woman aged 25-40 years in good health. The CDR3 loop reads CASRDDSYEQYF. In nucleotides, the sequence is TGTGCCAGCCGGGATGACTCCTACGAGCAGTACTTC.